This T cell receptor (beta chain) comes out of a study of blood T cell repertoires in COVID-19. Whole-study context: Both acute and convalescent COVID-19 samples were obtained from the United States, Italy and Spain. From T cells, B-cell-depleted T cells, or PBMCs came the material, which was cDNA or gDNA.

Under the authors' procedure: Amplification of reference gene primers provided the estimated nucleated cell counts. Only in-frame clones appear in the TCRdb table, and some are missing; sequencing was by immunoSEQ multiplex PCR. That table is the source of V, J and clone size, and D and trimming were worked out from the DNA. The table has a few hundred thousand clones, 82% seen once. Trimming at V came to 4 bases and at J to 2 bases, leaving 12 bases not matched to a gene. The CDR3 length is 19 residues. CDR1 is KGHDR, CDR2 SFDVKD, per germline. Individuals aged 18 to 89 years were recruited from 24 US areas.

This chain connects TRBV24-1 to TRBJ2-6, with 8 bases identical to TRBD1. Sequenced sample: PBMCs or T cells enriched from blood (not recorded which). The clonotype was recovered from a man aged 35 to 55 who had been exposed to COVID-19. In DNA form, the CDR3 reads TGTGCCACCAGTGACTGGACAGGGTGGGGTCTGACTGGGGCCAACGTCCTGACTTTC. As protein: CATSDWTGWGLTGANVLTF.